One sample yielded the 5 T cell receptor beta chains listed below, sequenced in a study of regulatory T cells. Primers: 52 TRBV forward and 13 TRBJ reverse. Libraries were prepared by immunoSEQ multiplex PCR; TCRdb keeps only in-frame clonotypes and omits some of them. The sample holds 21,000 or so clones; more than 85% are singletons and the top ten take around 3.3%. The sequenced sample consisted of CD8+ T cells sorted from blood. Every receptor here comes from a child aged 2 to 9 with CD3G deficiency.

V and J are TRBV21-1 and TRBJ2-4; TRBD2 was called by the table and not checked on the DNA. TRBV21-1 is termed a pseudogene. The CDR3 runs 18 residues. The CDR3 spells CASSKADRRLMAKNIQYF. Here the CDR3 DNA reads TGTGCCAGCAGCAAAGCAGATAGGAGGTTGATGGCCAAAAACATTCAGTACTTC.

This rearrangement joins TRBV11-3 to TRBJ2-1; D is ambiguous. The CDR3 is made up of 13 amino acids. The germline V gene encodes CDR1 SGHNT and CDR2 YENEEA. The germline V and J ends were trimmed by 5 bases and 6 bases, with 11 bases remaining between them. The CDR3: CASSQIDTNEQFF. As DNA, the CDR3 is TGTGCCAGCAGCCAAATCGACACCAATGAGCAGTTCTTC.

This clone has just one count. The chain recombines TRBV11-3 with TRBJ2-7; D not resolved. The length of the CDR3 is 12 residues. Germline lookup yields CDR1 SGHNT and CDR2 YENEEA. Trimming removed 4 bases at V and 6 bases at J, with 10 bases between. Written as DNA, the CDR3 is TGTGCCAGCAGCTCACACCCGGGCGAGCAGTACTTC. It is translated as CASSSHPGEQYF.

The chain employs TRBV7-9 and TRBJ2-1; D gene uncertain. The V end was cut by 3 bases, the J end by 0 bases, with 12 bases between. In germline, CDR1 is SEHNR, CDR2 FQNEAQ (reference sequence). The length of the CDR3 is 16 residues. The CDR3 nucleotides read TGTGCCAGCAGCTTTGGACCTTCGAGCTCCTACAATGAGCAGTTCTTC. Its translation is CASSFGPSSSYNEQFF.

This chain uses TRBV6-1 with TRBJ1-2; D gene ambiguous. This CDR3 is built from 12 residues. Trimming removed 8 bases from V and 3 bases from J, with 10 bases in between. Germline V gene lookup returns CDR1 MNHNS and CDR2 SASEGT. The CDR3 sequence: CASLDGYYGYTF. DNA for the CDR3: TGTGCCAGCTTAGACGGCTACTATGGCTACACCTTC.